Each of the 12 T cell receptor beta chains below was sequenced from the same sample in a study of breast tumors, draining lymph nodes, adjacent tissues. The lymph nodes were axillary draining lymph nodes from breast cancer patients. TCRdb re-analysed the multiplex PCR reads in MiXCR, keeping a single row per CDR3 protein. The profile shows about 200,000 distinct CDR3 sequences, approximately 30% of them singletons. The sample comprised axillary lymph node tissue. The receptors come from a female donor with breast cancer. Some clones in this sample may be carry-over from other donors' samples.

This clonotype was detected many times. The chain has TRBV4-3 and TRBJ1-6; possible D gene TRBD1, 5 bases. The V end was cut by 0 bases, the J end by 8 bases, with 14 bases between. This CDR3 has 16 residues. Germline lookup yields CDR1 LGHNA and CDR2 YSLEER. The CDR3 DNA sequence: TGCGCCAGCAGCCAAGATAGAGCCAGGGATTATTCACCCCTCCACTTT. Translation gives CASSQDRARDYSPLHF.

The chain recombines TRBV6-2 or TRBV6-3 with TRBJ2-1; no reliable D call. Looked up from germline, CDR1 is MNHEY and CDR2 is SVGEGT. The V and J ends lost 4 bases and 5 bases respectively, with 12 bases between them. This CDR3 region has 14 residues. The CDR3 DNA reads as TGTGCCAGCAGTTTCTCTCATTCCGACAATGAGCAGTTCTTC. Translation: CASSFSHSDNEQFF.

The rearrangement links TRBV2 to TRBJ2-7, with D perhaps being TRBD1 or TRBD2 (5 bases each). CDR3 size: 16 residues. Trimming removed 2 bases at V and 0 bases at J, with 14 bases between. The germline V gene has CDR1 SNHLY and CDR2 FYNNEI. As DNA, the CDR3 is TGTGCCAGCAGTGAATTGACAGCGGCGAGCTCCTACGAGCAGTACTTC. It is translated as CASSELTAASSYEQYF.

There are many counts of this clonotype. The gene calls are TRBV3-1 and TRBJ2-7; the match to TRBD1 covers 8 bases. The junction had 4 bases not matched to a gene; V was cut back by 2 bases and J by 4 bases. CDR1 and CDR2 (germline): LGHDT, YNNKEL (reference sequence). The CDR3 has 14 amino acids. CDR3 coding DNA: TGTGCCAGCAGCCAATCAGGGGGCTTGTACGAGCAGTACTTC. As protein: CASSQSGGLYEQYF.

The CDR3 reads CASSRRQGSDQPQHF. CDR3 bases: TGTGCCAGCAGCCGAAGACAGGGTTCGGATCAGCCCCAGCATTTT. The chain couples TRBV3-1 to TRBJ1-5; 7 positions agree with TRBD1. The CDR3 consists of 15 residues. In germline, CDR1 is LGHDT, CDR2 YNNKEL (reference sequence). V lost 4 bases, J lost 5 bases, and 8 bases stayed unmatched.

CDR3 protein: CSAQVGEGGNQPQHF. CDR3 DNA sequence: TGCAGTGCTCAGGTTGGCGAGGGGGGCAATCAGCCCCAGCATTTT. The chain joins TRBV20-1 to TRBJ1-5; D perhaps matches TRBD1 (6 bases). With 5 bases removed from V and 2 bases from J, the gap between germline ends came to 16 bases. This CDR3 comprises 15 residues. Germline CDR1 and CDR2: DFQATT and SNEGSKA (reference sequence).

The chain recombines TRBV25-1 with TRBJ1-5, with 7 positions matching TRBD1. The CDR3 is 16 residues long. The germline V gene encodes CDR1 MGHDK and CDR2 SYGVNS. Trimming took 3 bases from V and 1 from J; bases not matched to a gene: 6. The CDR3 DNA sequence: TGTGCCAGCAGTGAGGGAGGGGGCATGAGCAATCAGCCCCAGCATTTT. It specifies CASSEGGGMSNQPQHF.

As to this clonotype: No DNA is shown, since the ends of the CDR3 on it are uncertain; the CDR3 is the one TCRdb lists. The chain joins TRBV7-9 to TRBJ2-1; TRBD2, the table's D call, was not compared with the DNA. Per germline, CDR1 SEHNR and CDR2 FQNEAQ (reference sequence). From its first to its last residue, the CDR3 has 21 amino acids. Here the CDR3 reads CASSLYICSARVYGSYNEQFF.

At least ten counts were recorded for this clonotype. The chain recombines TRBV28 with TRBJ1-2; D is uncertain. Trimming removed 7 bases at V and 2 bases at J, with 8 bases between. There are 12 residues in the CDR3. Germline loops: CDR1 MDHEN, CDR2 SYDVKM. CDR3 loop: CASMEGNYGYTF. The CDR3 coding sequence is TGTGCCAGCATGGAGGGAAACTATGGCTACACCTTC.

Concerning this clonotype itself: This could be a read error, since a much larger clone is one nucleotide away. This chain joins TRBV11-1 and TRBJ2-1, with D perhaps matching TRBD1 (6 bases). The CDR3 is made up of 13 amino acids. Germline V gene sequence: CDR1 SGHAT, CDR2 FQDESV (reference sequence). As DNA, the CDR3 is TGTGCCAGCAGCTTAGACAGGGAATATGAGCGGTTCTTC. Translated: CASSLDREYERFF.

On this clonotype itself: No DNA is shown, since the ends of the CDR3 on it are uncertain; the CDR3 is the one TCRdb lists. The CDR3: CASCPDSPALKLSLDKATNEKLFF. The V call is TRBV25-1, the J call TRBJ1-4. Per the germline V gene, CDR1 is MGHDK and CDR2 is SYGVNS. The CDR3 sequence runs 24 residues, both termini included.

This clonotype was seen many times. The J gene is TRBJ1-1, the V gene TRBV24-1; 7 bases are shared with TRBD1. CDR3 length: 15 amino acids. After removal of 3 bases from V and 6 bases from J, the junction contained 9 bases not matched to a gene. Germline values: CDR1 KGHDR, CDR2 SFDVKD. The CDR3, as DNA: TGTGCCACCAGTGATAGTTCTCGGGACAGAGCTGAAGCTTTCTTT. This codes for CATSDSSRDRAEAFF.